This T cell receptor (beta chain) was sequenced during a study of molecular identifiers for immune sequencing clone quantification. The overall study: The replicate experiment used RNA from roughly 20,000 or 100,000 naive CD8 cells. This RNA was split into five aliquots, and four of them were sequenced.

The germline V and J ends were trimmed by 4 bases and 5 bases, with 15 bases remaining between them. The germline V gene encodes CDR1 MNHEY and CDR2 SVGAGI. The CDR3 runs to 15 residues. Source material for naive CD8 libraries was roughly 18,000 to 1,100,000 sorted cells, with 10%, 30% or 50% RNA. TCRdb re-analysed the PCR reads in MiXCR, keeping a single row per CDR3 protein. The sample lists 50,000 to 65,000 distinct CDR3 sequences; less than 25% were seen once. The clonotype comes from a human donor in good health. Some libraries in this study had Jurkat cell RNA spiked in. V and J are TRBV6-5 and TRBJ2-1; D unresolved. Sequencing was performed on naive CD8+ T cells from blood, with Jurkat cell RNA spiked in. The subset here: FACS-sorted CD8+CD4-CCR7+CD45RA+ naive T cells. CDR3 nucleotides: TGTGCCAGCAGTTCAGACACAGCCTGGGACAATGAGCAGTTCTTC. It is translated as CASSSDTAWDNEQFF.